Presented here are 9 T cell receptor beta chains from one specimen sequenced in a study of molecular identifiers for immune sequencing clone quantification. TCRdb fed the PCR reads into MiXCR, producing one record per CDR3 protein. The repertoire has about 10,000 distinct CDR3 sequences, 20% to 25% of them found once; the top ten carry roughly 1.5%. The sample was naive CD8+ T cells from blood, with Jurkat cell RNA spiked in. Subset given: FACS-sorted CD8+CD4-CCR7+CD45RA+ naive T cells. The source is a human donor in good health. Some libraries in this study had Jurkat cell RNA spiked in.

The CDR3 bases are TGTGCCAGCGGTTGGGCTGCGGCTAATGAAGGGCTGTTTTTT. Translating it yields CASGWAAANEGLFF. V gene TRBV27 combines with J gene TRBJ1-4; D unclear. This CDR3 is built from 14 residues. V dropped 8 bases and J dropped 14 bases, with 24 bases sitting between them. Germline loops: CDR1 MNHEY, CDR2 SMNVEV (reference sequence).

This clonotype has a handful of counts. The chain couples TRBV7-6 to TRBJ2-1, with a possible D match to TRBD1 (5 bases). The V gene's germline CDR1 is SGHVS and CDR2 FNYEAQ. The CDR3 contains 13 residues. V was cut by 5 bases and J by 8 bases, with 13 bases left in between. The CDR3 reads CASSRGRGDEQFF. In DNA, the CDR3 is TGTGCCAGCAGCAGGGGAAGAGGCGATGAGCAGTTCTTC.

By sample fraction, this clonotype is medium-sized (0.01 to 0.1%). The V gene is TRBV7-9, the J gene TRBJ2-2; 9 nucleotides match TRBD1. The CDR3 contains 15 residues. The germline gives CDR1 SEHNR, CDR2 FQNEAQ (reference sequence). V lost 5 bases to trimming and J lost 7 bases; unmatched junction nucleotides: 8. The CDR3 bases are TGTGCCAGCAGCCCCCGGGACAGGGTCGTCGGGGAGCTGTTTTTT. It encodes CASSPRDRVVGELFF.

In the case of this clonotype: Mismatch with germline at one junction end may stem from a read error. The chain recombines TRBV7-9 with TRBJ2-7, with D unclear. Looked up from germline, CDR1 is SEHNR and CDR2 is FQNEAQ (reference sequence). CDR3 length: 14 residues. CDR3 DNA sequence: TGTGCCAGCAACTTGGAACAAATAATATACGAGCAATACTTC. It is translated as CASNLEQIIYEQYF.

This clonotype was counted many times. The chain recombines TRBV6-2 or TRBV6-3 with TRBJ2-7, with TRBD2 identical over 8 bases. This CDR3 spans 15 amino acids. CDR1 is MNHEY and CDR2 is SVGEGT in the germline V gene. Trimming took 0 bases from V and 4 from J; bases not matched to a gene: 5. The CDR3, as DNA: TGTGCCAGCAGTTACTCGGTACGGGAGGGTTACGAGCAGTACTTC. Translation: CASSYSVREGYEQYF.

This clonotype was counted at least ten times. J is TRBJ2-7 and V is TRBV6-2 or TRBV6-3; D call uncertain. Deletions cut 7 bases from V and 4 bases from J, with 14 bases between. Germline-derived CDR1 and CDR2 are MNHEY and SVGEGT. The CDR3 covers 13 residues. The CDR3 DNA reads as TGTGCCAGCAACGGCTACCAAGGTTACGAGCAGTACTTC. Translation: CASNGYQGYEQYF.

As for this clonotype: Sequence at one end of the junction differs from germline and may be a read error. This chain joins TRBV30 and TRBJ2-7, with unresolved D. The CDR3 contains 13 residues. Looked up from germline, CDR1 is GTSNPN and CDR2 is SVGIG (reference sequence). The CDR3 coding sequence is TGTGCCTGGAGTCCCCCCGCCTCCTCCGCGCCGTCCTTC. This codes for CAWSPPASSAPSF.

This clonotype was picked up a small number of times. This chain connects TRBV10-3 to TRBJ2-7, with D maybe TRBD1 (7 bases). The V gene's germline CDR1 is ENHRY and CDR2 SYGVKD. Trimming took 2 bases from V and 3 from J, leaving 14 bases between them. The CDR3 runs to 15 residues. This CDR3 reads CAISEPQGGFYEQYF. The CDR3 DNA reads as TGTGCCATCAGTGAGCCCCAGGGGGGTTTCTACGAGCAGTACTTC.

In this sample, this clonotype turned up a few times. A read error is possible here, since a much larger clone lies one base away. The V gene is TRBV7-6, the J gene TRBJ2-3, with a tentative D call TRBD2 (5 bases). Trimming stripped 2 bases from V and 5 bases from J, with 11 bases between. CDR3 length: 14 amino acids. Germline CDR1 is SGHVS and CDR2 is FNYEAQ. CDR3 nucleotides: TGTGCCAGCAGCTTATCAGTGGGAGTAGATACGCAGTATTTT. Its protein is CASSLSVGVDTQYF.